Listed here are 12 T cell receptor beta chains from one sample, sequenced in a study of cytomegalovirus exposure and HLA in healthy donors (dated by TCRdb to about 2017). Library prep was done by the immunoSEQ multiplex PCR assay. A mixture of 60 forward primers for TCR Vbeta segments and 13 reverse primers for TCR Jbeta segments was used in the multiplex PCR. TCRdb re-hosts the immuneACCESS table, in-frame sequences only. Its copies lack some clones; in the studies checked, an unresolved V gene accounts for under half of them, and the cause for the rest is not known. Within this sample are 65,000 to 90,000 clones, with 82% of them counted one time only. The ten largest clones represent about 1.9% of the sample. The sequencing input was PBMCs. The origin of the receptors is a man aged 18 to 30 in good health and CMV-seronegative.

The chain joins TRBV5-4 to TRBJ2-3, with 8 bases aligning to TRBD2. In germline, CDR1 is SGHNT, CDR2 YYREEE (reference sequence). V lost 0 bases to trimming and J lost 3 bases; unmatched junction nucleotides: 9. This CDR3 comprises 17 residues. CDR3 sequence reads: CASSLESGRGLTDTQYF. The CDR3 DNA reads as TGTGCCAGCAGCTTGGAGAGCGGGAGAGGGTTAACAGATACGCAGTATTTT.

The CDR3 loop is CASGTSNGGPQHF. CDR3 sequence (DNA): TGTGCCAGCGGAACGAGCAACGGGGGGCCCCAGCATTTT. The rearrangement links TRBV7-8 to TRBJ1-5, with D perhaps matching TRBD1 (5 bases). Germline CDR1 reads SGHVS; CDR2 reads FQNEAQ. Trimming shortened V by 8 bases and J by 9 bases, and 17 bases separated the two germline ends. CDR3 length: 13 amino acids.

This clone appeared once. This chain links TRBV11-2 with TRBJ2-7, with 7 bases aligning to TRBD1. The germline CDR1 and CDR2 sequences are SGHAT and FQNNGV. This CDR3 spans 15 amino acids. After removal of 4 bases from V and 6 bases from J, the junction contained 12 bases not matched to a gene. The CDR3 here is CASSWRGGAGGEQYF. CDR3 in DNA: TGTGCCAGCAGCTGGAGAGGTGGGGCAGGGGGCGAGCAGTACTTC.

This clone has just a few counts. The chain carries TRBV9 and TRBJ2-3; 12 nucleotides line up with TRBD2. Germline lookup yields CDR1 SGDLS and CDR2 YYNGEE. This CDR3 spans 17 amino acids. With V trimmed by 0 bases and J by 3 bases, 5 bases remained unmatched. For the CDR3, the DNA is TGTGCCAGCAGCGTAGAATCTAGCGGGGGGGCAACAGATACGCAGTATTTT. Protein: CASSVESSGGATDTQYF. Drawing the rest from reference TRBV9 and TRBJ2-3, the complete variable domain is DSGVTQTPKHLITATGQRVTLRCSPRSGDLSVYWYQQSLDQGLQFLIQYYNGEERAKGNILERFSAQQFPDLHSELNLSSLELGDSALYFCASSVESSGGATDTQYFGPGTRLTVL.

This chain links TRBV18 with TRBJ2-5; weak D call: TRBD1 (5 bases). Trimming removed 3 bases at V and 5 bases at J, with 13 bases between. CDR1 is KGHSH and CDR2 is LQKENI in the germline V gene. This CDR3 is built from 14 residues. CDR3 DNA sequence: TGTGCCAGCTCACCTTATATGAAGGGGGAGACCCAGTACTTC. Translation: CASSPYMKGETQYF.

The V call is TRBV9, the J call TRBJ2-7; a possible D gene is TRBD2 (6 bases). V lost 0 bases and J lost 0, with 10 bases in between. The CDR3 spans 15 residues. CDR1 is SGDLS and CDR2 is YYNGEE in the germline V gene. The CDR3 DNA reads as TGTGCCAGCAGCGTAGGGAGGGTCGGCTCCTACGAGCAGTACTTC. Amino acid sequence: CASSVGRVGSYEQYF.

The chain couples TRBV19 to TRBJ1-2; 9 bases are a match to TRBD1. The CDR3 sequence is 13 residues long. The ends lost 9 bases at V and 4 bases at J; junction bases unmatched: 6. CDR1 and CDR2 (germline): LNHDA, SQIVND (reference sequence). For the CDR3, the DNA is TGTGCCAGCTATGGACAGGGGAGCTATGGCTACACCTTC. Encoded protein: CASYGQGSYGYTF.

In this sample, this clone turned up a few times. The chain combines TRBV30 with TRBJ1-2; 9 positions agree with TRBD1. Germline CDR1 and CDR2: GTSNPN and SVGIG (reference sequence). J gave up 7 bases and V 4 bases, and 10 bases lay outside the gene matches. This CDR3 has 14 residues. This CDR3 reads CAWNRGTGLSGYTF. The CDR3, as DNA: TGTGCCTGGAACCGAGGGACAGGGTTATCTGGCTACACCTTC. Using reference TRBV30 and TRBJ1-2 for the parts outside the CDR3, the full variable domain is SQTIHQWPATLVQPVGSPLSLECTVEGTSNPNLYWYRQAAGRGLQLLFYSVGIGQISSEVPQNLSASRPQDRQFILSSKKLLLSDSGFYLCAWNRGTGLSGYTFGSGTRLTVV.

The gene calls are TRBV15 and TRBJ2-7, with 12 nucleotides matching TRBD1. J gave up 4 bases and V 2 bases, and 6 bases lay outside the gene matches. Germline V lookup: CDR1 LNHNV, CDR2 YYDKDF (reference sequence). The CDR3 runs to 16 residues. CDR3 in amino acids: CATSRSPGQGAYEQYF. CDR3 nucleotides: TGTGCCACCAGCAGAAGCCCGGGACAGGGGGCTTACGAGCAGTACTTC.

This clone was observed a few times. The chain carries TRBV6-5 and TRBJ1-2, with 7 bases lining up with TRBD1. The CDR3 has 13 residues. Trimming at V came to 5 bases and at J to 2 bases, leaving 2 bases not matched to a gene. Germline lookup yields CDR1 MNHEY and CDR2 SVGAGI. CDR3 sequence (DNA): TGTGCCAGCAGTACGACAGGGAACTATGGCTACACCTTC. Translated, it gives CASSTTGNYGYTF.

This clone was seen once. The V and J genes are TRBV5-6 and TRBJ2-3, with a weak D call TRBD2 (5 bases). Trimming took off 2 bases at V and 2 bases at J, with 15 bases between the two ends. The germline V gene encodes CDR1 SGHDT and CDR2 YYEEEE. This CDR3 has 16 amino acids. DNA for the CDR3: TGTGCCAGCAGCTTCCCACTTAACGGGGACACAGATACGCAGTATTTT. Protein sequence: CASSFPLNGDTDTQYF.

The chain has TRBV7-2 and TRBJ2-5, with 11 bases matching TRBD2. This CDR3 has 15 amino acids. Trimming at V came to 6 bases and at J to 5 bases, leaving 8 bases not matched to a gene. CDR1 is SGHTA, CDR2 FQGNSA, per germline. The CDR3 DNA sequence: TGTGCCAGCAGACCACTAGCGGGAGAAATCGAGACCCAGTACTTC. It translates to CASRPLAGEIETQYF.